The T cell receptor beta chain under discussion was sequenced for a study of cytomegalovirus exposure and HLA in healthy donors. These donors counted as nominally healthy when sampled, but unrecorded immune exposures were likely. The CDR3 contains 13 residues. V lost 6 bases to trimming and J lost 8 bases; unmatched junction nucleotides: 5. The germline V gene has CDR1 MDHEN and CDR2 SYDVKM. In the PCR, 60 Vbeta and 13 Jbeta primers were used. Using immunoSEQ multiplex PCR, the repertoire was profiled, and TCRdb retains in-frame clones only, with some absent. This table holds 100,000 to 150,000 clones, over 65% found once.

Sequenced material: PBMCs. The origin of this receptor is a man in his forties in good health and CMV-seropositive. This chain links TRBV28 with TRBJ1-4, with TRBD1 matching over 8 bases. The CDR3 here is CASSQGAREKLFF. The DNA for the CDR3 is TGTGCCAGCAGCCAGGGGGCGCGGGAAAAACTGTTTTTT.